This entry describes one TCR beta chain. Its antigen is currently unknown. Clones were sequenced by immunoSEQ multiplex PCR, and TCRdb holds only the in-frame ones, with some missing. The sample holds 75,000 to 85,000 clones, under 95% seen once. The entry originates in a study of T cell responses to AZD1222 COVID-19 vaccine. Background on the study: Second doses were pooled across both intervals (about 4 or about 12 weeks). Regarding the study as a whole: The donor group comprised mostly white British people and more females; the analysis possibly underestimated clonal diversity. After the peak T cell response, and only then, were repertoires sampled. Spike-wide vaccine-associated CD4 TCRs dominated at 160-218 and 743-854.

The CDR3 is 14 amino acids. Looked up from germline, CDR1 is MNHNS and CDR2 is SASEGT. The V gene lost 1 base and the J gene lost 3 bases, with 9 bases spanning the gap. The sequencing here drew on peripheral blood, taken on day 0 of AZD1222 vaccination. The origin of this receptor is an adult in good health. The chain employs TRBV6-1 and TRBJ1-2; D is perhaps TRBD1 (6 bases). CDR3 loop: CASSEGEGDYGYTF. The CDR3 nucleotides are TGTGCCAGCAGTGAAGGGGAGGGGGACTATGGCTACACCTTC.